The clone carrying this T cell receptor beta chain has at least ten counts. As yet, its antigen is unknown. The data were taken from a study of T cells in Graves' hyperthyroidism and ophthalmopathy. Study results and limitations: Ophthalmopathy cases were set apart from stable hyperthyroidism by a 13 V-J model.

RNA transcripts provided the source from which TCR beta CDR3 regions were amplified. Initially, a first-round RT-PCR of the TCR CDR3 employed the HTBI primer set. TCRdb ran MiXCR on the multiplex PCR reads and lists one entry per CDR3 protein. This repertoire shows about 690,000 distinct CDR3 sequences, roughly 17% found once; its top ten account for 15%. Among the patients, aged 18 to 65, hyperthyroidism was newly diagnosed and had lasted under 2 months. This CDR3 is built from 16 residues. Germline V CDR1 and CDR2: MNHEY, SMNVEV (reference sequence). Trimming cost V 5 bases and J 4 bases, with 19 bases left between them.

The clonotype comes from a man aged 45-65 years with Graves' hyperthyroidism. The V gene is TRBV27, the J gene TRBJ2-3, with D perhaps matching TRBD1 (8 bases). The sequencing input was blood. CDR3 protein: CASSRGVTGAADTQYF. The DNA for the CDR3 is TGTGCCAGCAGTCGGGGGGTGACAGGGGCTGCAGATACGCAGTATTTT.